One and the same sample provided the 7 T cell receptor beta chains below, sequenced in a study of blood T cell repertoires in COVID-19. Repertoires were generated with immunoSEQ multiplex PCR, while TCRdb's copy carries only in-frame clones and drops some. The sample has hundreds of thousands of clones; roughly 90% are singletons. What was sequenced was peripheral blood. These receptors all stem from a woman aged 30 to 39 with active or convalescent COVID-19.

This chain uses TRBV5-1 with TRBJ2-7; TRBD1 aligns across 12 bases. The trim removed 7 bases at V and 3 bases at J, leaving 8 bases unmatched. CDR1 is SGHRS, CDR2 YFSETQ, per germline. CDR3 length: 15 amino acids. CDR3 residues: CASRLGQGALYEQYF. In DNA form, the CDR3 reads TGCGCCAGCCGATTGGGACAGGGGGCCCTCTACGAGCAGTACTTC. Complete variable domain (other parts from reference TRBV5-1 and TRBJ2-7): KAGVTQTPRYLIKTRGQQVTLSCSPISGHRSVSWYQQTPGQGLQFLFEYFSETQRNKGNFPGRFSGRQFSNSRSEMNVSTLELGDSALYLCASRLGQGALYEQYFGPGTRLTVT.

The CDR3 DNA reads as TGTGCCAGCAGCCGACTAGCGATGGAGCAGTACTTC. Protein product: CASSRLAMEQYF. This sequence joins TRBV11-2 and TRBJ2-7, with TRBD2 matching over 8 bases. Trimming took 5 bases from V and 7 from J; bases not matched to a gene: 4. Germline V lookup: CDR1 SGHAT, CDR2 FQNNGV. The CDR3 totals 12 residues.

This clone was observed a few times. DNA of the CDR3: TGTGCCACCAGCATCGAAACTAGCGGTATGTTTCATGAGCAGTTCTTC. This gives the protein CATSIETSGMFHEQFF. The rearrangement joins TRBV15 to TRBJ2-1, with 8 positions matching TRBD2. After removal of 4 bases from V and 8 bases from J, the junction contained 13 bases not matched to a gene. The CDR3 spans 16 residues. Per the germline V gene, CDR1 is LNHNV and CDR2 is YYDKDF (reference sequence).

The gene calls are TRBV27 and TRBJ2-5, with D possibly TRBD2 on 7 matching bases. The germline gives CDR1 MNHEY, CDR2 SMNVEV (reference sequence). Trimming stripped 6 bases from V and 0 bases from J, with 17 bases between. The CDR3 covers 16 residues. The CDR3 is CASRKTGRGYQETQYF. For the CDR3, the DNA is TGTGCCAGCAGGAAGACGGGGAGGGGGTACCAAGAGACCCAGTACTTC.

The V call is TRBV11-2, the J call TRBJ2-7; possible D gene TRBD2, 6 bases. V dropped 3 bases and J dropped 4 bases, with 13 bases sitting between them. The V gene's germline CDR1 is SGHAT and CDR2 FQNNGV. This CDR3 spans 14 amino acids. The CDR3 sequence: CASSFRAGRYEQYF. The CDR3 DNA sequence: TGTGCCAGCAGCTTCCGCGCGGGACGATACGAGCAGTACTTC. The full variable domain, rest sourced from reference TRBV11-2 and TRBJ2-7, is EAGVAQSPRYKIIEKRQSVAFWCNPISGHATLYWYQQILGQGPKLLIQFQNNGVVDDSQLPKDRFSAERLKGVDSTLKIQPAKLEDSAVYLCASSFRAGRYEQYFGPGTRLTVT.

The chain has TRBV19 and TRBJ2-1; 7 bases line up with TRBD2. CDR1 is LNHDA and CDR2 is SQIVND in the germline V gene (reference sequence). With 9 bases clipped from V and 9 bases from J, the junction kept 17 bases outside the gene matches. The CDR3 is 15 amino acids. The CDR3 region has the DNA TGTGCCAGCAGACATGAGCGGGGCTGGGATAGTGAGCAGTTCTTC. Translation gives CASRHERGWDSEQFF.

This chain uses TRBV9 with TRBJ1-1, with D perhaps TRBD1 (5 bases). Trimming removed 3 bases at V and 2 bases at J, with 8 bases between. CDR1 is SGDLS, CDR2 YYNGEE, per germline. The CDR3 sequence is 13 residues long. CDR3 nucleotide sequence: TGTGCCAGCAGCGGCAGGACAAACACTGAAGCTTTCTTT. This translates into CASSGRTNTEAFF.